This TCR beta chain was identified in a study of blood T cell repertoires in COVID-19. Study-wide context: The cDNA or gDNA used as material had been derived from T cells, B-cell-depleted T cells, or PBMCs.

The CDR3 sequence is 12 residues long. V was cut by 10 bases and J by 5 bases, with 9 bases left in between. The germline V gene has CDR1 SEHNR and CDR2 FQNEAQ (reference sequence). In the original workflow: How many nucleated cells were present was estimated from reference gene primer amplification. The table came from immunoSEQ multiplex PCR; TCRdb's copy has only in-frame clones and leaves some out. The V and J calls and the clone size are those of that table, but D and trimming were determined from the DNA. The table lists about 240,000 clones, 80% to 85% of them singletons. The chain couples TRBV7-9 to TRBJ1-6, with a weak D call TRBD1 (5 bases). The origin of this receptor is a woman aged 55-69 years with active or convalescent COVID-19. The sequenced sample was peripheral blood. The CDR3 here is CATGSNNSPLHF. The CDR3 nucleotides are TGTGCCACAGGGTCAAATAATTCACCCCTCCACTTT.